This T cell receptor beta chain stems from a study of shared clonotypes between healthy human individuals. At deep level, the assay was performed. The repertoire was sequenced with immunoSEQ multiplex PCR; TCRdb's copy has only in-frame clones and lacks some. The sample includes about 490,000 clones, about 84% seen only once; the top ten take roughly 13%. The CDR3 runs to 15 residues. Germline assignment: CDR1 LNHDA and CDR2 SQIVND (reference sequence). Trimming shortened V by 3 bases and J by 4 bases, and 14 bases separated the two germline ends. When samples were unsorted, roughly 91 million PBMCs were used for genomic DNA.

The sequence was collected from a woman in her 40s in good health. Some clones in this sample may be carry-over from other donors' samples. The chain uses TRBV19 and TRBJ2-3, with a tentative D call TRBD1 (5 bases). The source material was PBMCs. The CDR3 reads CASSIQAGFADTQYF. In DNA form, the CDR3 reads TGTGCCAGTAGTATTCAGGCAGGGTTTGCAGATACGCAGTATTTT.